A single sample gave rise to the 23 T cell receptor beta chains below, sequenced in a study of T cells in Graves' hyperthyroidism and ophthalmopathy. Researchers amplified the TCR beta CDR3 regions from RNA transcripts. An initial round of RT-PCR targeting the TCR CDR3 relied on the HTBI primer set. TCRdb analysed the multiplex PCR reads with MiXCR anew, one entry per CDR3 protein. The profile covers 500,000 to 700,000 distinct CDR3 sequences, with approximately 15% appearing a single time and around a sixth taken by the ten largest. Sequencing was carried out using blood. Receptors originate from a woman aged 18-29 years with Graves' hyperthyroidism.

The V and J genes are TRBV3-1 and TRBJ1-4; D may be TRBD1 (5 bases). Trimming removed 0 bases from V and 3 bases from J, with 11 bases in between. The CDR3 covers 16 residues. Per the germline V gene, CDR1 is LGHDT and CDR2 is YNNKEL (reference sequence). The CDR3 coding sequence is TGTGCCAGCAGCCAAGATAACGGGGGTGCTAATGAAAAACTGTTTTTT. As protein: CASSQDNGGANEKLFF.

This clonotype has at least ten counts. CDR3 sequence (DNA): TGTGCCAGCAGTTTATGGAGTTCACCCCTCCACTTT. This sequence encodes CASSLWSSPLHF. The chain has TRBV12-3 or TRBV12-4 and TRBJ1-6; D remains ambiguous. Trimming cost V 2 bases and J 9 bases, with 5 bases left between them. The CDR3 is 12 residues long.

The gene calls are TRBV7-9 and TRBJ1-3; D remains unclear. V dropped 1 base and J dropped 9 bases, with 7 bases sitting between them. Germline loops: CDR1 SEHNR, CDR2 FQNEAQ (reference sequence). This CDR3 is 12 amino acids long. The CDR3 region is CASSLETGTIYF. Written as DNA, the CDR3 is TGTGCCAGCAGCTTAGAGACCGGCACCATATATTTT. Using reference TRBV7-9 and TRBJ1-3 for the parts outside the CDR3, the full variable domain is DTGVSQNPRHKITKRGQNVTFRCDPISEHNRLYWYRQTLGQGPEFLTYFQNEAQLEKSRLLSDRFSAERPKGSFSTLEIQRTEQGDSAMYLCASSLETGTIYFGEGSWLTVV.

V usage is TRBV19 and J usage is TRBJ2-2, with unresolved D. Germline V gene sequence: CDR1 LNHDA, CDR2 SQIVND (reference sequence). Trimming removed 6 bases from V and 6 bases from J, with 11 bases in between. The CDR3 extends over 13 amino acids. The CDR3 sequence is CASSAQKPGELFF. CDR3 sequence (DNA): TGTGCCAGTAGCGCACAGAAACCCGGGGAGCTGTTTTTT.

A few counts support this clonotype. The V gene is TRBV12-3 or TRBV12-4, the J gene TRBJ1-3; no clear D gene. Trimming stripped 7 bases from V and 0 bases from J, with 16 bases between. This CDR3 has 16 residues. The CDR3 region has the DNA TGTGCCAGCAATTCCCCTAGAGAGGTCTCTGGAAACACCATATATTTT. Translating gives CASNSPREVSGNTIYF.

This sequence joins TRBV27 and TRBJ2-7, with 8 bases that match TRBD2. Germline V gene data show CDR1 as MNHEY and CDR2 as SMNVEV (reference sequence). CDR3 length: 14 amino acids. V dropped 5 bases and J dropped 2; count of bases not matched to a gene: 5. The CDR3 loop is CASSPGRGAYEQYF. Written as DNA, the CDR3 is TGTGCCAGCAGTCCCGGGAGGGGCGCCTACGAGCAGTACTTC.

This clonotype was observed many times. The genes are TRBV11-3 and TRBJ2-1; 8 bases are shared with TRBD2. This CDR3 comprises 17 residues. The germline V gene encodes CDR1 SGHNT and CDR2 YENEEA. V gave up 0 bases and J gave up 4 bases; unmatched junction bases: 8. The DNA for the CDR3 is TGTGCCAGCAGCTTAGAGTTGCGGGGGGCCTTTTACAATGAGCAGTTCTTC. Amino acids: CASSLELRGAFYNEQFF.

This clonotype was counted a few times. The chain recombines TRBV29-1 with TRBJ1-2, with D hard to call. V was pared by 4 bases and J by 4 bases, with 13 bases between. CDR1 and CDR2 from the germline V gene are SQVTM and ANQGSEA. The CDR3 covers 13 residues. CDR3 nucleotides: TGCAGCGTTGGAAGGGATCGACCCTATGGCTACACCTTC. This gives the protein CSVGRDRPYGYTF.

Details on this clonotype: An end of the junction does not agree with germline; a read error may underlie this. The chain combines TRBV4-2 with TRBJ2-7; D is possibly TRBD2 (5 bases). CDR1 is LGHNA, CDR2 YNFKEQ, per germline. This CDR3 is 14 amino acids long. The CDR3 DNA reads as TGTGCCAGCAGCCCTATACCCGGGGTCTACGAGCAGCACTTC. This translates into CASSPIPGVYEQHF.

V gene TRBV6-6 combines with J gene TRBJ2-3; 9 nucleotides agree with TRBD2. This CDR3 spans 22 amino acids. Germline V gives CDR1 MNHNY, CDR2 SVGAGI (reference sequence). With V trimmed by 7 bases and J by 0 bases, 26 bases remained unmatched. CDR3 region: CASNLPESSVGGGESSTDTQYF. In DNA form, the CDR3 reads TGTGCCAGCAATTTACCCGAGTCTAGCGTGGGCGGGGGGGAATCTAGCACAGATACGCAGTATTTT.

The chain links TRBV24-1 to TRBJ2-3; the D is unclear. The CDR3 contains 15 residues. Germline-derived CDR1 and CDR2 are KGHDR and SFDVKD. V lost 5 bases, J lost 2 bases, and 13 bases lay in between. The CDR3 spells CATSGYTDPTDTQYF. The CDR3 DNA reads TGTGCCACCAGTGGTTACACGGATCCCACAGATACGCAGTATTTT.

V usage is TRBV20-1 and J usage is TRBJ2-4, with D possibly matching TRBD2 (6 bases). The ends were cut back, 2 bases at V and 0 bases at J, with 17 bases in the middle. The CDR3 is made up of 17 amino acids. Germline V CDR1 and CDR2: DFQATT, SNEGSKA (reference sequence). The DNA for the CDR3 is TGCAGTGCTAGAAGGCCAGCGGGTTTACTAGCCAAAAACATTCAGTACTTC. Its protein product is CSARRPAGLLAKNIQYF.

Ten or more counts support this clonotype. The CDR3 bases are TGTGCCAGCAGCCTATATCACAGGGTGGTTGATAATCAGCCCCAGCATTTT. Translated, it gives CASSLYHRVVDNQPQHF. This chain connects TRBV7-2 to TRBJ1-5, with TRBD1 as a possible D gene (6 bases). V was pared by 5 bases and J by 4 bases, with 21 bases between. The CDR3 is made up of 17 amino acids. The germline gives CDR1 SGHTA, CDR2 FQGNSA.

The chain combines TRBV14 with TRBJ1-1; D remains unclear. The germline V gene encodes CDR1 SGHDN and CDR2 FVKESK. V was clipped by 5 bases and J by 4 bases, with 11 bases between them. The CDR3 loop spans 13 amino acids. For the CDR3, the DNA is TGTGCCAGCAGCGCATCCCGGGGCACTGAAGCTTTCTTT. It specifies CASSASRGTEAFF.

This clonotype occurred a few times. This rearrangement joins TRBV7-2 to TRBJ2-2; D unclear. In germline, CDR1 is SGHTA, CDR2 FQGNSA. The CDR3 spans 14 residues. V lost 6 bases and J lost 4, with 12 bases in between. The CDR3 DNA follows: TGTGCCAGCAGGAAAGATCCGTTCACCGGGGAGCTGTTTTTT. Translating it yields CASRKDPFTGELFF.

The table lists this clonotype with many counts. The J gene is TRBJ2-1, the V gene TRBV27; possibly TRBD2 for D (5 bases). The CDR3 runs to 16 residues. The germline gives CDR1 MNHEY, CDR2 SMNVEV (reference sequence). V lost 3 bases and J lost 3, with 15 bases in between. The CDR3 DNA follows: TGTGCCAGCAGTTTCCTGCCTAGCAGCTACTACAATGAGCAGTTCTTC. Its translation is CASSFLPSSYYNEQFF.

This clonotype occurred many times. V and J are TRBV25-1 and TRBJ2-3, with 12 positions matching TRBD1. CDR3 length equals 16 residues. The V segment lost 5 bases and the J segment 6 bases; nucleotides outside the gene matches: 9. CDR1 is MGHDK and CDR2 is SYGVNS in the germline V gene. This chain's CDR3 is CASSYTGTGGDDTQYF. Written as DNA, the CDR3 is TGTGCCAGCAGTTACACCGGGACAGGGGGCGATGATACGCAGTATTTT.

This clonotype was observed a handful of times. The rearrangement joins TRBV24-1 to TRBJ2-1; possibly TRBD2 for D (6 bases). CDR3 length: 16 residues. Deletions cut 4 bases from V and 0 bases from J, with 12 bases between. From germline, CDR1 is KGHDR and CDR2 SFDVKD. DNA for the CDR3: TGTGCCACCAGTGACCGGGACTTCCGCTCCTACAATGAGCAGTTCTTC. This codes for CATSDRDFRSYNEQFF.

This clonotype was seen many times. The rearrangement joins TRBV6-1 to TRBJ2-1, with unresolved D. Trimming removed 5 bases at V and 3 bases at J, with 29 bases between. The germline CDR1 and CDR2 sequences are MNHNS and SASEGT. CDR3 length equals 20 residues. DNA for the CDR3: TGTGCCAGCAGTTTACAGCCTAATCAGGTGCCGAACCGAGACTACAATGAGCAGTTCTTC. It is translated as CASSLQPNQVPNRDYNEQFF.

The chain links TRBV5-4 to TRBJ1-1; 7 bases match TRBD1. V shed 3 bases, J shed 4 bases, and the junction held 9 bases outside the gene matches. Germline CDR1 is SGHNT and CDR2 is YYREEE (reference sequence). The CDR3 is made up of 15 amino acids. For the CDR3, the DNA is TGTGCCAGCAGCTCCCAAACAGGGGCGGGCACTGAAGCTTTCTTT. Translated: CASSSQTGAGTEAFF.

This clonotype has only a few counts. The chain carries TRBV29-1 and TRBJ1-2; unclear D gene. V was shortened by 4 bases and J by 8 bases, with 14 bases between the two germline ends. This CDR3 region has 12 residues. Germline V gene sequence: CDR1 SQVTM, CDR2 ANQGSEA. CDR3 in DNA: TGCAGCGTTGGAAGGCAGGAGAGGGGCTACACCTTC. Protein: CSVGRQERGYTF.

This clonotype was seen a handful of times. The J gene is TRBJ2-1, the V gene TRBV12-3 or TRBV12-4, with TRBD2 matching over 7 bases. The V gene end was trimmed by 2 bases and the J gene end by 9 bases; junction bases not matched to a gene: 10. The CDR3 extends over 15 amino acids. The CDR3 is CASSLWRETRGEQFF. For the CDR3, the DNA is TGTGCCAGCAGTTTATGGCGGGAGACAAGGGGTGAGCAGTTCTTC.

This clonotype was recorded many times. The V gene is TRBV20-1, the J gene TRBJ1-2, with D unclear. Deletions cut 4 bases from V and 8 bases from J, with 14 bases between. Germline CDR1 DFQATT, CDR2 SNEGSKA (reference sequence). The CDR3 is 12 residues long. This CDR3 is CSAKAGLGGYTF. CDR3 coding DNA: TGCAGTGCTAAGGCGGGGTTGGGAGGCTACACCTTC.